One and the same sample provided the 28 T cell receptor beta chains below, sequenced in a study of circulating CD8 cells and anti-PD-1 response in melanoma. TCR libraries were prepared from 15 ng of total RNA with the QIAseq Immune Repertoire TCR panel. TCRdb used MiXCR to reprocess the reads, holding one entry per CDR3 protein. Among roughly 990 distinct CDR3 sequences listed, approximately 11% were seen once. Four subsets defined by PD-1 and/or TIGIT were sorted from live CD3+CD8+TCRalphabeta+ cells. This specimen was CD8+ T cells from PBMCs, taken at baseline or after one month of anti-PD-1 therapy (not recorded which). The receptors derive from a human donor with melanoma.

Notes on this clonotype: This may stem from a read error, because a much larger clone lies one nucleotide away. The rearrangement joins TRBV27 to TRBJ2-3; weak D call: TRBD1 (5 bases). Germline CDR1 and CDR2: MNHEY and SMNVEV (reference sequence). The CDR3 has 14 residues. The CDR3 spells CASSLVGRTGTQYF. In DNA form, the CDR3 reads TGTGCCAGCAGTTTAGTTGGCCGCACAGGTACGCAGTATTTT.

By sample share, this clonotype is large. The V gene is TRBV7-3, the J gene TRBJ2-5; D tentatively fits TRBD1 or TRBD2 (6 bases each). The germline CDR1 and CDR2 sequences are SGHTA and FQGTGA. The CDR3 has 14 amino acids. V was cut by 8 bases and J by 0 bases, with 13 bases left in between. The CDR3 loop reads CASSEGGNQETQYF. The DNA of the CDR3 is TGTGCCAGCTCGGAGGGGGGCAACCAAGAGACCCAGTACTTC.

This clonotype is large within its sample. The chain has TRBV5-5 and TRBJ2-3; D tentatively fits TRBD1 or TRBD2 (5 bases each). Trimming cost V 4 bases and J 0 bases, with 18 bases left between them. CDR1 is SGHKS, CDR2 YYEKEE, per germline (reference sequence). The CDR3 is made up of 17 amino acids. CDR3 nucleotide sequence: TGTGCCAGCAGCCCTTCCGGGGCCTTACCTAGCACAGATACGCAGTATTTT. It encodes CASSPSGALPSTDTQYF. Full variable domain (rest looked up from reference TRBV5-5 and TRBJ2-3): DAGVTQSPTHLIKTRGQQVTLRCSPISGHKSVSWYQQVLGQGPQFIFQYYEKEERGRGNFPDRFSARQFPNYSSELNVNALLLGDSALYLCASSPSGALPSTDTQYFGPGTRLTVL.

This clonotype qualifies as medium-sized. This CDR3 is CASSPAPSELHNEQFF. Written as DNA, the CDR3 is TGTGCCAGCAGCCCGGCCCCTAGCGAACTACACAATGAGCAGTTCTTC. The chain recombines TRBV4-2 with TRBJ2-1, with D possibly being TRBD2 (6 bases). Trimming pared 4 bases from V and 5 bases from J, leaving 18 bases between. CDR3 length: 16 residues. Germline CDR1 and CDR2: LGHNA and YNFKEQ.

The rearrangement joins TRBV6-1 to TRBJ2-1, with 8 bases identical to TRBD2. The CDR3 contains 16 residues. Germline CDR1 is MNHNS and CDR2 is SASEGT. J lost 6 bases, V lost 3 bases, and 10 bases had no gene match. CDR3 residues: CASSEAQSAGGNEQFF. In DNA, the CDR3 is TGTGCCAGCAGTGAGGCGCAAAGTGCGGGGGGCAATGAGCAGTTCTTC.

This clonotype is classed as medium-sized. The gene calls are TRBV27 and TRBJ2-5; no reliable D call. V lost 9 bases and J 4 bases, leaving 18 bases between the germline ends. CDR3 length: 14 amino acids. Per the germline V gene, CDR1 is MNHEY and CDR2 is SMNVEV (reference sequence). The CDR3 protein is CASSIGLVGETQYF. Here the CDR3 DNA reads TGTGCCAGTTCTATTGGGCTAGTCGGAGAGACCCAGTACTTC.

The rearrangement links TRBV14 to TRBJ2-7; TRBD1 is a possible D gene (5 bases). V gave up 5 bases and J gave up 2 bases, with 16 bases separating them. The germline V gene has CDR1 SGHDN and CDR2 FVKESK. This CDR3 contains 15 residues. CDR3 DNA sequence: TGTGCCAGCAGCGCCATGTCTACCAGGGCCTACGAGCAGTACTTC. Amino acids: CASSAMSTRAYEQYF.

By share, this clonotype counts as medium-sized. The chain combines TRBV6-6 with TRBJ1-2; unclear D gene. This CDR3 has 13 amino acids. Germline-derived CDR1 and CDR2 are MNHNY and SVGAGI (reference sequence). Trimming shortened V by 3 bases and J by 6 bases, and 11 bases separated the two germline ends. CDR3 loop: CASSYSPRHGYTF. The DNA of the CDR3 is TGTGCCAGCAGTTATTCCCCGCGTCATGGCTACACCTTC.

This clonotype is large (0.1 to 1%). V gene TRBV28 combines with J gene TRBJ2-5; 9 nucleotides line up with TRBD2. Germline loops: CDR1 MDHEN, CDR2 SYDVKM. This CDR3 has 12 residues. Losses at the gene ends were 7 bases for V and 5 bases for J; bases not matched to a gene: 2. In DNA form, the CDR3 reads TGTGCCAGCACCAGCGGGAGGGAGACCCAGTACTTC. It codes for CASTSGRETQYF. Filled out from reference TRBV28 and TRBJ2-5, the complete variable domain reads DVKVTQSSRYLVKRTGEKVFLECVQDMDHENMFWYRQDPGLGLRLIYFSYDVKMKEKGDIPEGYSVSREKKERFSLILESASTNQTSMYLCASTSGRETQYFGPGTRLLVL.

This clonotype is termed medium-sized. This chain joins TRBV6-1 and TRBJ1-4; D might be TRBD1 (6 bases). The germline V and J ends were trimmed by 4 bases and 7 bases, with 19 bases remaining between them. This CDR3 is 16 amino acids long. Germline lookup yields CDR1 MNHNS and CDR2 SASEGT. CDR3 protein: CASSGELQGLGEKLFF. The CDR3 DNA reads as TGTGCCAGCAGTGGAGAGTTGCAGGGGCTTGGTGAAAAACTGTTTTTT.

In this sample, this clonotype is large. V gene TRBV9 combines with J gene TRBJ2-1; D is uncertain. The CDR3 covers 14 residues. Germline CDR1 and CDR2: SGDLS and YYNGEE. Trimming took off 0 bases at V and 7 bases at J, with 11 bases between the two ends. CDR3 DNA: TGTGCCAGCAGCGTAGACCAAATAAGGAATGAGCAGTTCTTC. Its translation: CASSVDQIRNEQFF.

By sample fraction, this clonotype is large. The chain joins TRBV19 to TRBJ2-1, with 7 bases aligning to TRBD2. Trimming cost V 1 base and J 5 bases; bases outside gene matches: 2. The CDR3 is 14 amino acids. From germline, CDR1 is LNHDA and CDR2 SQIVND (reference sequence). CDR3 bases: TGTGCCAGTAGTATAGGGGCGGGGGACAATGAGCAGTTCTTC. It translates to CASSIGAGDNEQFF.

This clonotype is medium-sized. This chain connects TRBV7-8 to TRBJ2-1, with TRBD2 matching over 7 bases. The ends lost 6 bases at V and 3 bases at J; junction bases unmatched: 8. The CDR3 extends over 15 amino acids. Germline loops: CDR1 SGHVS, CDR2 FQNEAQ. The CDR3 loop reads CASRAGDQNYNEQFF. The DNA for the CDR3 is TGTGCCAGCAGGGCGGGGGACCAAAACTACAATGAGCAGTTCTTC.

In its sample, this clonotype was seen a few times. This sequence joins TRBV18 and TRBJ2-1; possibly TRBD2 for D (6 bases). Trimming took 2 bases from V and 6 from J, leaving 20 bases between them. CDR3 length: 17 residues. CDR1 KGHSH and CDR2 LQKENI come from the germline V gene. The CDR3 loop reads CASSPIGLASDLNEQFF. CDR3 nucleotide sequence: TGTGCCAGCTCACCAATCGGCTTGGCTAGCGATCTCAATGAGCAGTTCTTC.

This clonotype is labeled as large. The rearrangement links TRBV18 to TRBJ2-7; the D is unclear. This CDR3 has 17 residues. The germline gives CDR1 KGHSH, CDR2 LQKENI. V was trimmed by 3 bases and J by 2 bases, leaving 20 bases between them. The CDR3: CASSPFPAQDPAYEQYF. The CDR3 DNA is TGTGCCAGCTCACCTTTCCCGGCCCAGGACCCGGCCTACGAGCAGTACTTC.

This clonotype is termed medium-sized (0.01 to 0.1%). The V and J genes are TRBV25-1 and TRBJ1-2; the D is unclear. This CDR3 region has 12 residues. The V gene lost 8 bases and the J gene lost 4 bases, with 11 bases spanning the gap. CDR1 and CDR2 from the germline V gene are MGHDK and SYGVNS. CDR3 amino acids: CASSLGGYGYTF. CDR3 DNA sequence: TGTGCCAGCTCCTTGGGAGGCTATGGCTACACCTTC.

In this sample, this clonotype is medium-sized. This CDR3 is CASNRDGLNTEAFF. The CDR3 bases are TGTGCCAGTAATCGGGACGGACTGAACACTGAAGCTTTCTTT. The chain is built from TRBV19 and TRBJ1-1, with TRBD1 as a possible D gene (5 bases). The CDR3 runs 14 residues. Germline V gene lookup returns CDR1 LNHDA and CDR2 SQIVND (reference sequence). The V and J ends lost 7 bases and 0 bases respectively, with 12 bases between them.

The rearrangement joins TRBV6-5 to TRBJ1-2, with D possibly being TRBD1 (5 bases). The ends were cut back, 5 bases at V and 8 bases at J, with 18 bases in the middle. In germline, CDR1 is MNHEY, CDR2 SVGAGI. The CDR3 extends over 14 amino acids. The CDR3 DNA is TGTGCCAGCAGTGCGCAGGGAGGCTCGAGGGGCTACACCTTC. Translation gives CASSAQGGSRGYTF.

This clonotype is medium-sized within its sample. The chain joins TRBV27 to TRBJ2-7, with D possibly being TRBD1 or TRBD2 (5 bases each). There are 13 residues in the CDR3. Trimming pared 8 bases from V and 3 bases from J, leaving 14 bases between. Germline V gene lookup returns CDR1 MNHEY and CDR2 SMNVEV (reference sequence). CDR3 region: CASGDGPHYEQYF. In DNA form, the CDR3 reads TGTGCCAGCGGGGACGGACCCCACTACGAGCAGTACTTC.

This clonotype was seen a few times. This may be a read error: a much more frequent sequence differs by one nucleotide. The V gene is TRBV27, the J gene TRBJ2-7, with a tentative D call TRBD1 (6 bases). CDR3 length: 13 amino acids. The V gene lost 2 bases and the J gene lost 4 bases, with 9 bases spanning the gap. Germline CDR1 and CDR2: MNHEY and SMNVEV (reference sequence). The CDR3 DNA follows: TGTGCCAGCAGTTTAGGACAGAGGTACGAGCAGTACTTC. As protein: CASSLGQRYEQYF.

The CDR3 bases are TGTGCCAGTAGTATAGGGGGGACCGGGTGGTTCGGAGCTTTCTTT. Residues: CASSIGGTGWFGAFF. The chain joins TRBV19 to TRBJ1-1; TRBD1 might be the D (5 bases). Per the germline V gene, CDR1 is LNHDA and CDR2 is SQIVND (reference sequence). Deletions cut 1 base from V and 10 bases from J, with 19 bases between. The CDR3 loop spans 15 amino acids.

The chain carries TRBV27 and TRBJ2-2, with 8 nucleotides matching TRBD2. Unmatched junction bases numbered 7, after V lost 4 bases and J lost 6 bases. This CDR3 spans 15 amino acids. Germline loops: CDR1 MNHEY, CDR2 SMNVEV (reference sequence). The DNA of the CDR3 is TGTGCCAGCAGTTCAAACGGGAGGGAGGCCGGGGAGCTGTTTTTT. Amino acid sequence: CASSSNGREAGELFF.

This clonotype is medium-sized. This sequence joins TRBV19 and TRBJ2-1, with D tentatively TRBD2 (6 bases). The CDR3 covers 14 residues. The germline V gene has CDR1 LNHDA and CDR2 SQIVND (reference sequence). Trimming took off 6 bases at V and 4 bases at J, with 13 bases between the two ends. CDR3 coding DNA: TGTGCCAGTAGCTGGACGGGACTTTACAATGAGCAGTTCTTC. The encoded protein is CASSWTGLYNEQFF.

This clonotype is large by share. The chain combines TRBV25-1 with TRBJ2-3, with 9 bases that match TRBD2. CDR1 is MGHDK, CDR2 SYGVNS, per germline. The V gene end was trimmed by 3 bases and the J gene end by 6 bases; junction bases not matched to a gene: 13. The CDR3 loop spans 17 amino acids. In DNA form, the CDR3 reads TGTGCCAGCAGTGACCCCTTGGGGGCGGGGGGGCCGGATACGCAGTATTTT. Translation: CASSDPLGAGGPDTQYF.

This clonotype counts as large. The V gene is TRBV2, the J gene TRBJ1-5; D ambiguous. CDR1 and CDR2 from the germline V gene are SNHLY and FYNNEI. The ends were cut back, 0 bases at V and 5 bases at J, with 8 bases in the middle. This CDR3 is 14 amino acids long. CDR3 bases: TGTGCCAGCAGTGAAGCGCGCGGGTATCAGCCCCAGCATTTT. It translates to CASSEARGYQPQHF.

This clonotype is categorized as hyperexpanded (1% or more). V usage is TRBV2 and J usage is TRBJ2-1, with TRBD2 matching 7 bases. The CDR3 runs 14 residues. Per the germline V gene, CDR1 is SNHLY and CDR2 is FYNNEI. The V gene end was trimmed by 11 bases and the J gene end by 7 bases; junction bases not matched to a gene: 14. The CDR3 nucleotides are TGTGCCGGAAGCCCTGCGCGGGGGATGAATGAGCAGTTCTTC. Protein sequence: CAGSPARGMNEQFF.

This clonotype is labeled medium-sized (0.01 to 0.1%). The chain's CDR3 is CASSPSKTQYF. DNA for the CDR3: TGTGCCAGCAGTCCCTCAAAGACCCAGTACTTC. V is TRBV27 and J is TRBJ2-5; D ambiguous. The CDR3 runs 11 residues. Germline lookup yields CDR1 MNHEY and CDR2 SMNVEV (reference sequence). Trimming took off 5 bases at V and 6 bases at J, with 7 bases between the two ends.

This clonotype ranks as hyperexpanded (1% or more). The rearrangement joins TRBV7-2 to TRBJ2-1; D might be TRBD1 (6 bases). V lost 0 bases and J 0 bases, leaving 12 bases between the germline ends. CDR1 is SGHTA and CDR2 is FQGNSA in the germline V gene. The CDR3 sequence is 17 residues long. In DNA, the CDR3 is TGTGCCAGCAGCTTAGCCCTAGGACAGTACTCCTACAATGAGCAGTTCTTC. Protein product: CASSLALGQYSYNEQFF.